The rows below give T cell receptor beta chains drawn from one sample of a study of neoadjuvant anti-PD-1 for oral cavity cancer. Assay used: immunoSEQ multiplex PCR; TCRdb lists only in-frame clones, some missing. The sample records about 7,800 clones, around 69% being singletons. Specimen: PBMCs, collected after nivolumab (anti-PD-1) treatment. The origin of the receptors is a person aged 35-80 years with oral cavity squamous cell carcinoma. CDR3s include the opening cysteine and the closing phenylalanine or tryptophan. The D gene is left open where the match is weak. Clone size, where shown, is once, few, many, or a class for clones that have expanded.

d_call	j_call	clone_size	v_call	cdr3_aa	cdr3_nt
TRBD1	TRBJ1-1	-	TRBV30	CAWIGQGFTEAFF	TGTGCCTGGATTGGACAGGGCTTCACTGAAGCTTTCTTT
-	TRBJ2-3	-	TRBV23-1	CASTKANREGSTDTQYF	TGCGCCAGCACTAAAGCAAACAGGGAAGGGAGCACAGATACGCAGTATTTT
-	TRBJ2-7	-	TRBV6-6	CASRDGQSSYEQYF	TGTGCCAGCAGAGACGGACAGAGCTCCTACGAGCAGTACTTC
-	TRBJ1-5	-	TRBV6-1	CASSEMSQPQHF	TGTGCCAGCAGTGAGATGAGCCAGCCCCAGCATTTT
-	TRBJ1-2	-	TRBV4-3	CASSQELPSNYGYTF	TGCGCCAGCAGCCAAGAATTACCCAGTAACTATGGCTACACCTTC
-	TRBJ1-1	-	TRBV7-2	CASSPPPDMNTEAFF	TGTGCCAGCAGCCCCCCCCCAGACATGAACACTGAAGCTTTCTTT
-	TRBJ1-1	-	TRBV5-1	CASAQGLIMNTEAFF	TGCGCCAGCGCACAGGGTCTTATAATGAACACTGAAGCTTTCTTT
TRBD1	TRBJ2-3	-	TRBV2	CASSRDRGGGSTDTQYF	TGTGCCAGCAGCCGGGACAGGGGAGGGGGTAGCACAGATACGCAGTATTTT
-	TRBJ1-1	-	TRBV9	CASSFDRNTEAFF	TGTGCCAGCAGCTTCGACAGGAACACTGAAGCTTTCTTT
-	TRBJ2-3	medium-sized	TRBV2	CASSERANLLTDTQYF	TGTGCCAGCAGTGAAAGGGCCAACTTGCTCACAGATACGCAGTATTTT
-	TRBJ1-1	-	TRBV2	CASSERGQVSSEAFF	TGTGCCAGCAGTGAACGGGGTCAGGTGTCGTCTGAAGCTTTCTTT
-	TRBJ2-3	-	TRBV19	CATCRDGAYTDTQYF	TGTGCCACCTGCCGGGATGGAGCCTACACAGATACGCAGTATTTT